This TCR beta chain appears in the sequencing data of a study of T cells in women clearing cervical HPV infection. Study-wide context: Controls' single incident HPV16 infection cleared within 12 months without precancer. Cases' blood sampling followed lesion detection by median around 23 weeks (90 to 200).

Cervical HPV DNA detected by MY09/MY11 PCR, typed by dot-blot. Remarks on this clone: The read comes to an end 3 residues before the CDR3 does, leaving the germline J gene to fill in the end.

Per germline, CDR1 KGHSH and CDR2 LQKENI. The CDR3 has 15 residues. The V gene lost 1 base and the J gene lost 8 bases, with 12 bases spanning the gap. Here immunoSEQ multiplex PCR was the method, and the copy in TCRdb shows in-frame clones only, minus some. The sample's table shows about 26,000 clones. The chain uses TRBV18 and TRBJ1-6; TRBD1 is a possible D gene (5 bases). Sequencing used blood buffy coat. The TCR originated in a woman between 18 and 70 years old with a cervical HPV16 infection that either progressed to CIN3+ or cleared (not recorded which). CDR3 region: CASSPLGALDSPLHF. CDR3 bases read: TGTGCCAGCTCACCACTTGGGGCCTTGGATTCACCC. The whole variable domain, filled in from reference TRBV18 and TRBJ1-6, reads NAGVMQNPRHLVRRRGQEARLRCSPMKGHSHVYWYRQLPEEGLKFMVYLQKENIIDESGMPKERFSAEFPKEGPSILRIQQVVRGDSAAYFCASSPLGALDSPLHFGNGTRLTVT.